This TCR beta chain stems from a study of T cell responses to AZD1222 COVID-19 vaccine (dated by TCRdb to the early 2020s). General notes on the study: A total of about 230 trial participants underwent TCR sequencing, of whom 200 to 220 received two doses of AZD1222 and about 25 received two doses of the MenACWY control vaccine. Trial participants were enrolled by age into 18-55, 56-69 and 70-plus year subgroups, with about 150, 27 and 61 TCR-sequenced participants respectively.

This sample's time point label indicates: about 28 days (+/-7) after the second vaccine dose. Because spike-specific TCR depth and breadth did not differ between the two schedules, AZD1222 recipients who got a second dose at roughly 4 weeks were pooled with those who got a second dose at roughly 12 weeks. Samples from vaccinated people were obtained from the UK trials COV001 and COV002, which included a single-blind randomized controlled phase 2/3 trial of AZD1222 (ChAdOx1 nCoV-19) in healthy adults. For TCRbeta chain sequencing, PBMC samples from trial participants were taken at day 0 and at day 28 after the second dose. Results the study describes overall, beyond this receptor: No day 14 peak-response samples were available, so repertoires were characterized only after the peak T cell response. Spike-specific TCR breadth and depth rose significantly after two AZD1222 doses compared with day 0 and with MenACWY recipients. The 56-69-year group was small, and its depth increase did not reach significance, likely because of low power. The whole spike protein was spanned by vaccine-associated CD4 TCRs, and dominant responses were seen in regions 160-218 and 743-854. Conclusions about previously exposed vaccinees are limited because only six or seven AZD1222 recipients were SARS-CoV-2 seropositive at baseline. Participants were mostly white British and included more females than males, and it was suggested by the authors that clonal diversity may have been underestimated. Reportedly, close to half of the unique spike-specific TCRs recognized epitopes lying outside the regions that are mutated in the B.1.351 and B.1.1.7 variants.

CDR1 and CDR2 were assigned from the germline V gene (reference sequence) as SEHNR and FQNEAQ. V lost 2 bases and J lost 4 bases; the stretch between them is 11 bases long. The CDR3 measures 14 amino acids from cysteine to phenylalanine. Only CDR3 DNA remains: 42 bases, in frame from the first base. This clone appeared once. This clone's antigen is unknown. No much larger clonotype is one base removed from it; base qualities were not supplied. The CDR3 regions of human TCRbeta chains were subjected to immunosequencing. The paper's data handling went like this. TCRs in the repertoires were compared against a reference library of SARS-CoV-2-specific TCRs that had been generated with the MIRA antigen-specificity platform. Breadth was defined as the fraction of unique TCRs that were SARS-CoV-2-associated. Depth was defined as the fraction of total T cells that were SARS-CoV-2-associated. Using the MIRA data, each spike-specific TCR was mapped to the spike region that the TCR reacts to and placed in a CD4 or CD8 class. Log10-transformed breadth and depth values were compared by one-way ANOVA with Sidak's multiple comparisons tests. TCRdb took over this immuneACCESS table, retaining in-frame rearrangements with V and J assigned. Such tables are incomplete; in checked studies, under half of the missing clones stem from an unresolved V gene, and the remainder is unexplained. V and J calls and clone size are copied from that table; D and trimming were computed from the DNA. The sample table lists tens of thousands of clones, approximately 88% of them with a count of one. Approximately 20% of the sample goes to the ten largest clones.

The chain was built from TRBV7-9 and TRBJ1-1, with TRBD1 as a weak D call on 5 bases. This sample comprised peripheral blood, obtained 28 days after the second AZD1222 dose. This TCR was recovered from an adult who received the AZD1222 COVID-19 vaccine. The CDR3 region has the sequence CASSLTTAITEAFF. At the DNA level, the sequence is TGTGCCAGCAGCTTAACGACAGCGATCACTGAAGCTTTCTTT.